Listed here is a single TCR beta chain. What it binds is not known. The PCR used 60 Vbeta and 13 Jbeta primers. The protocol was immunoSEQ multiplex PCR, while the TCRdb copy is restricted to in-frame clones and leaves out a portion. Found here are under 150,000 clones, about 78% of them singletons; the top ten hold about 2.8%. In germline, CDR1 is SGHNT, CDR2 YYREEE (reference sequence). Between the trimmed V and J ends, which lost 1 base and 6 bases, there was a span of 17 bases. This CDR3 region has 15 residues. This sample is drawn from a study of cytomegalovirus exposure and HLA in healthy donors. Study-wide context: Sequencing of roughly 180 million T cells in an earlier analysis found more than 100 million unique TCR beta sequences. Whole-study results and caveats: HLA alleles were associated with around 17,000 TCR beta sequences in a later analysis at 0.05 false discovery rate.

Specimen: PBMCs. The rearrangement uses TRBV5-4 and TRBJ2-7; perhaps TRBD2 as D (6 bases). The TCR originated in a male donor in good health and CMV-seronegative. The CDR3 bases are TGTGCCAGCAGCTTGTCTTTCGGGAGTTCCGGCGAGCAGTACTTC. Translation: CASSLSFGSSGEQYF.